Sequencing of this T cell receptor beta chain was carried out in a study of T cells in Graves' hyperthyroidism and ophthalmopathy. About the research overall: Specimen type is peripheral blood, collected at initial diagnosis prior to any treatment.

This clonotype was observed a handful of times. Its cognate antigen is unknown. Germline V gene sequence: CDR1 MNHEY, CDR2 SMNVEV (reference sequence). This CDR3 spans 14 amino acids. V was trimmed by 0 bases and J by 6 bases, leaving 12 bases between them. Study-wide results and caveats: Before onset, by a median of around six months, the model predicted ophthalmopathy. Using 13 V-J features, a model discriminated ophthalmopathy from stable hyperthyroidism. Most thyroid clonotypes expanded above 0.001 were also detected in blood.

Amplification yielded TCR beta CDR3 regions, with RNA transcripts as the source. During a first-round RT-PCR of the TCR CDR3, the HTBI primer set was used. Each CDR3 protein gets one entry after TCRdb re-called the multiplex PCR reads with MiXCR. The sample consists of approximately 330,000 distinct CDR3 sequences, around 15% of them appearing once. The TCR originated in a woman between 40 and 55 years old with Graves' ophthalmopathy. Sequenced input: blood. The chain employs TRBV27 and TRBJ2-7; tentatively, D is TRBD1 (5 bases). CDR3 nucleotides: TGTGCCAGCAGTTTATCGATTAGGGGTCTCGAGCAGTACTTC. Its protein is CASSLSIRGLEQYF.